One sample yielded the 10 T cell receptor beta chains listed below, sequenced in a study of shared T cell receptors in the human thymus. TCRdb keeps only in-frame clones here, not all; method: immunoSEQ multiplex PCR. This sample has over 650,000 clones, with more than 75% found just once. Another study also made use of these data, one on human thymus T cells.

The sequenced sample was thymocytes. These receptors originate from a boy under two years old with a congenital heart defect.

The gene calls are TRBV7-2 and TRBJ2-3; TRBD2 aligns across 8 bases. This CDR3 is built from 15 residues. The trim removed 3 bases at V and 4 bases at J, leaving 6 bases unmatched. Per germline, CDR1 SGHTA and CDR2 FQGNSA. Here the CDR3 reads CASSFWLAGPDTQYF. CDR3 bases: TGTGCCAGCAGCTTTTGGCTAGCGGGTCCAGATACGCAGTATTTT.

The rearrangement joins TRBV9 to TRBJ1-1; 7 nucleotides align to TRBD1. Germline values: CDR1 SGDLS, CDR2 YYNGEE. The CDR3 runs to 14 residues. After removal of 4 bases from V and 4 bases from J, the junction contained 7 bases not matched to a gene. The CDR3 spells CASSPRQGSTEAFF. The CDR3 DNA reads as TGTGCCAGCAGCCCACGACAGGGAAGCACTGAAGCTTTCTTT.

The chain is built from TRBV10-1 and TRBJ2-1, with TRBD2 identical over 8 bases. The germline CDR1 and CDR2 sequences are WNHNN and SYGVQD (reference sequence). The CDR3 is 14 residues long. Trimming took 5 bases from V and 3 from J; bases not matched to a gene: 3. The CDR3 loop is CASSSGGHYNEQFF. The DNA for the CDR3 is TGCGCCAGCAGTAGCGGGGGACACTACAATGAGCAGTTCTTC.

The J gene is TRBJ1-6, the V gene TRBV7-8, with 9 bases fitting TRBD1. J was trimmed by 7 bases and V by 5 bases; bases with no gene match: 15. Germline loops: CDR1 SGHVS, CDR2 FQNEAQ. The CDR3 extends over 18 amino acids. The CDR3 nucleotides read TGTGCCAGCAGCAAAGGTGCCGGGACAGGGCGGGGAAATTCACCCCTCCACTTT. This sequence encodes CASSKGAGTGRGNSPLHF.

The chain carries TRBV27 and TRBJ1-1; 8 bases map to TRBD1. Per the germline V gene, CDR1 is MNHEY and CDR2 is SMNVEV (reference sequence). V gave up 5 bases and J gave up 1 base; unmatched junction bases: 18. The CDR3 has 19 amino acids. The CDR3 coding sequence is TGTGCCAGCAGTCTACTTCCCTTAGGACAGGGAGAGGAGAACACTGAAGCTTTCTTT. It yields the protein CASSLLPLGQGEENTEAFF.

A few counts support this clone. The J gene is TRBJ2-3, the V gene TRBV15; 12 bases map to TRBD1. Germline loops: CDR1 LNHNV, CDR2 YYDKDF (reference sequence). CDR3 length: 19 residues. Unmatched junction bases numbered 8, after V lost 0 bases and J lost 1 base. Here the CDR3 reads CATSRDFRDRGLGTDTQYF. In nucleotides, the CDR3 is TGTGCCACCAGCAGAGACTTCCGGGACAGGGGGCTCGGCACAGATACGCAGTATTTT.

The chain joins TRBV5-6 to TRBJ2-7, with TRBD2 matching 10 bases. Unmatched junction bases numbered 3, after V lost 4 bases and J lost 2 bases. Per the germline V gene, CDR1 is SGHDT and CDR2 is YYEEEE. This CDR3 contains 14 residues. The CDR3 DNA follows: TGTGCCAGCAGCCTAAGCGGGAGGGCCTACGAGCAGTACTTC. Translating it yields CASSLSGRAYEQYF.

The chain has TRBV2 and TRBJ1-2; TRBD1 matches at 9 bases. This CDR3 has 16 amino acids. V was pared by 7 bases and J by 8 bases, with 17 bases of the junction left unmatched. In germline, CDR1 is SNHLY, CDR2 FYNNEI. The CDR3 sequence is CASTTKRGQGRGGYTF. The CDR3 DNA sequence: TGTGCCAGCACTACCAAAAGGGGACAGGGTCGGGGAGGCTACACCTTC.

In this sample, this clone turned up a few times. For the CDR3, the DNA is TGTTCGCGGGTCTACGAGCAGTACTTC. This encodes CSRVYEQYF. The rearrangement uses TRBV19 and TRBJ2-7; a possible D gene is TRBD2 (5 bases). Germline CDR1 and CDR2: LNHDA and SQIVND (reference sequence). This CDR3 has 9 amino acids.

This clone was detected once. The genes are TRBV11-3 and TRBJ2-3; perhaps TRBD2 as D (6 bases). Germline lookup yields CDR1 SGHNT and CDR2 YENEEA. CDR3 size: 15 residues. Trimming took off 2 bases at V and 2 bases at J, with 11 bases between the two ends. This chain's CDR3 is CASSLRGFPTDTQYF. CDR3 nucleotides: TGTGCCAGCAGCTTACGGGGGTTCCCCACAGATACGCAGTATTTT.